Below, 5 T cell receptor beta chains from the same sample are listed, as sequenced in a study of CD8 T cells in ankylosing spondylitis. TCRdb used MiXCR to reprocess the 5' RACE reads, holding one entry per CDR3 protein. The table includes about 230,000 distinct CDR3 sequences, 8% to 10% detected once. Sequencing used blood, either unsorted or a sorted T cell fraction (not recorded which). These receptors were obtained from a female donor with ankylosing spondylitis or in good health (not recorded which).

This clonotype was detected many times. The V and J genes are TRBV5-1 and TRBJ2-2; D gene uncertain. V lost 4 bases and J lost 4, with 8 bases in between. This CDR3 spans 13 amino acids. The germline gives CDR1 SGHRS, CDR2 YFSETQ. CDR3 sequence reads: CASSPGLTGELFF. The CDR3 DNA reads as TGCGCCAGCAGCCCGGGTCTCACCGGGGAGCTGTTTTTT.

In its sample, this clonotype was seen many times. V and J are TRBV15 and TRBJ1-3; D is ambiguous. V shed 1 base and J shed 0 bases, with 10 bases lying between them. Per germline, CDR1 LNHNV and CDR2 YYDKDF (reference sequence). CDR3 size: 16 residues. The CDR3 reads CATSRARVLSGNTIYF. CDR3 sequence (DNA): TGTGCCACCAGCAGAGCGCGGGTTCTCTCTGGAAACACCATATATTTT.

This clonotype was found many times. The CDR3, as DNA: TGTGCCAGCAGCTCCACTAGCGGGACGTCCTACGAGCAGTACTTC. It encodes CASSSTSGTSYEQYF. This chain joins TRBV11-2 and TRBJ2-7; TRBD2 matches 10 bases. The CDR3 is 15 residues long. Germline loops: CDR1 SGHAT, CDR2 FQNNGV. V lost 4 bases and J lost 1; bases outside the gene matches: 4.

This clonotype was observed a handful of times. This may be a read error, as it is one base from a much larger clone. The rearrangement uses TRBV6-5 and TRBJ1-2; D perhaps matches TRBD1 (5 bases). Germline CDR1 reads MNHEY; CDR2 reads SVGAGI. The CDR3 is 15 amino acids. CDR3 protein: CASSYSTRGPDGSTF. In nucleotides, the CDR3 is TGTGCCAGCAGTTACTCGACTAGGGGCCCGGATGGCTCCACCTTC.

Many counts were recorded for this clonotype. The genes are TRBV6-6 and TRBJ2-7; TRBD1 matches at 10 bases. V gave up 5 bases and J gave up 12 bases; unmatched junction bases: 13. This CDR3 is 14 amino acids long. Germline CDR1 is MNHNY and CDR2 is SVGAGI (reference sequence). Here the CDR3 reads CASSPRDRGLDWYF. The CDR3 DNA reads TGTGCCAGCAGTCCCCGGGACAGGGGCCTCGATTGGTACTTC.